These 30 T cell receptor beta chains were all obtained from the same sample, sequenced in a study of T cells in Graves' hyperthyroidism and ophthalmopathy. TCR beta CDR3 sequences were amplified from RNA transcripts. The TCR CDR3 first-round RT-PCR relied on the HTBI primer set. TCRdb fed the multiplex PCR reads into MiXCR, producing one record per CDR3 protein. The repertoire holds around 480,000 distinct CDR3 sequences, with 13% to 15% as singletons. The sequenced sample consisted of blood. The receptors shown here come from a young woman with Graves' hyperthyroidism.

The table lists this clonotype with many counts. The chain joins TRBV10-3 to TRBJ2-3; 8 bases agree with TRBD1. Germline CDR1 is ENHRY and CDR2 is SYGVKD. Losses at the gene ends were 6 bases for V and 2 bases for J; bases not matched to a gene: 13. The CDR3 consists of 17 residues. The CDR3: CAISETQGALLTDTQYF. CDR3 in DNA: TGTGCCATCAGCGAGACGCAGGGGGCTTTACTCACAGATACGCAGTATTTT.

This chain links TRBV20-1 with TRBJ2-1, with D possibly matching TRBD2 (5 bases). Trimming took 0 bases from V and 6 from J, leaving 15 bases between them. CDR1 and CDR2 (germline): DFQATT, SNEGSKA (reference sequence). The CDR3 spans 15 residues. The CDR3 loop is CSARDRGRVTNEQFF. The CDR3 nucleotides are TGCAGTGCTAGAGATCGGGGTCGAGTTACCAATGAGCAGTTCTTC.

This clonotype was counted a few times. The rearrangement joins TRBV25-1 to TRBJ1-2; D is unclear. The germline V and J ends were trimmed by 2 bases and 9 bases, with 10 bases remaining between them. In germline, CDR1 is MGHDK, CDR2 SYGVNS. The CDR3 runs 12 residues. The CDR3 protein is CASSEDLRSYTF. The CDR3 nucleotides read TGTGCCAGCAGTGAAGACCTCAGGAGCTACACCTTC.

This clonotype was picked up a small number of times. The chain links TRBV13 to TRBJ1-1; D gene uncertain. The germline V and J ends were trimmed by 5 bases and 0 bases, with 10 bases remaining between them. CDR1 is PRHDT and CDR2 is FYEKMQ in the germline V gene (reference sequence). The CDR3 is 14 residues long. The CDR3 loop reads CASSAGLVNTEAFF. CDR3 sequence (DNA): TGTGCCAGCAGCGCCGGACTGGTGAACACTGAAGCTTTCTTT.

This clonotype has a count of ten or more. The chain employs TRBV30 and TRBJ2-7, with TRBD1 as a possible D gene (6 bases). CDR1 and CDR2 from the germline V gene are GTSNPN and SVGIG (reference sequence). The CDR3 runs to 16 residues. The V end was cut by 2 bases, the J end by 7 bases, with 24 bases between. The DNA of the CDR3 is TGTGCCTGGAGTACGAGGGACATTTCTTCCCAACGGGAGCAGTACGTC. Protein sequence: CAWSTRDISSQREQYV.

The table lists this clonotype with many counts. The chain has TRBV6-2 or TRBV6-3 and TRBJ2-1, with 8 bases lining up with TRBD2. This CDR3 spans 18 amino acids. V lost 0 bases to trimming and J lost 7 bases; unmatched junction nucleotides: 14. The germline CDR1 and CDR2 sequences are MNHEY and SVGEGT. The CDR3, as DNA: TGTGCCAGCAGTTACTCTAGAGTCAGCGGGAGTGAGAGGAATGAGCAGTTCTTC. Translation: CASSYSRVSGSERNEQFF.

This clonotype occurred many times. The V gene is TRBV12-5, the J gene TRBJ2-1; D is possibly TRBD2 (5 bases). Germline V gene data show CDR1 as LGHNT and CDR2 as FRNRAP. V lost 3 bases, J lost 4 bases, and 16 bases lay in between. This CDR3 is 16 amino acids long. The CDR3 loop reads CASGLNGKIGYNEQFF. Written as DNA, the CDR3 is TGTGCTAGTGGTTTAAACGGGAAAATAGGATACAATGAGCAGTTCTTC.

Ten or more counts support this clonotype. CDR3 protein: CASSSPGHLYEQYV. CDR3 in DNA: TGTGCCAGCAGCTCCCCGGGACACCTCTACGAGCAGTACGTC. The genes are TRBV11-2 and TRBJ2-7; D is perhaps TRBD1 (6 bases). Germline V CDR1 and CDR2: SGHAT, FQNNGV. V was trimmed by 4 bases and J by 3 bases, leaving 13 bases between them. CDR3 size: 14 residues.

V and J are TRBV2 and TRBJ2-3, with 10 bases fitting TRBD2. This CDR3 contains 16 residues. V shed 6 bases, J shed 1 base, and the junction held 7 bases outside the gene matches. Germline lookup yields CDR1 SNHLY and CDR2 FYNNEI. In DNA, the CDR3 is TGTGCCAGCAGCGCAGGGACTAGCGCCGGCACAGATACGCAGTATTTT. Translated, it gives CASSAGTSAGTDTQYF.

This chain links TRBV4-1 with TRBJ2-2, with D possibly TRBD2 on 6 matching bases. V was trimmed by 4 bases and J by 5 bases, leaving 17 bases between them. Germline V CDR1 and CDR2: MGHRA, YSYEKL. The CDR3 sequence is 16 residues long. The CDR3 is CASSRSGLGGTGELFF. The DNA of the CDR3 is TGCGCCAGCAGCCGCTCAGGGTTAGGAGGGACCGGGGAGCTGTTTTTT.

This clonotype was seen ten or more times. CDR3 DNA: TGTGCCAGCAGTTACCTCGGCGGGATCAATCAGCCCCAGCATTTT. Protein sequence: CASSYLGGINQPQHF. J is TRBJ1-5 and V is TRBV12-3 or TRBV12-4; no clear D. The CDR3 covers 15 residues. Trimming stripped 4 bases from V and 3 bases from J, with 13 bases between.

This clonotype was detected ten times or more. The CDR3: CATSSATASGNTIYF. CDR3 DNA sequence: TGTGCCACCAGCAGTGCTACAGCCTCTGGAAACACCATATATTTT. The chain links TRBV15 to TRBJ1-3; D gene ambiguous. The CDR3 spans 15 residues. The germline CDR1 and CDR2 sequences are LNHNV and YYDKDF (reference sequence). Trimming took off 3 bases at V and 0 bases at J, with 9 bases between the two ends.

Many counts were recorded for this clonotype. The V and J genes are TRBV10-3 and TRBJ2-1; TRBD2 agrees at 11 bases. The V gene end was trimmed by 10 bases and the J gene end by 5 bases; junction bases not matched to a gene: 7. Germline values: CDR1 ENHRY, CDR2 SYGVKD. There are 14 residues in the CDR3. In DNA form, the CDR3 reads TGTGCCACCTCGGGACTAGCGGACCACAATGAGCAGTTCTTC. This sequence encodes CATSGLADHNEQFF.

The CDR3 loop is CASSLDRTHGQFF. The CDR3 DNA reads as TGTGCCAGCAGCTTAGACAGGACCCATGGGCAGTTCTTC. The chain links TRBV7-2 to TRBJ2-1, with a tentative D call TRBD1 (5 bases). V was shortened by 1 base and J by 12 bases, with 13 bases between the two germline ends. From germline, CDR1 is SGHTA and CDR2 FQGNSA. This CDR3 has 13 residues.

Ten or more counts support this clonotype. This chain links TRBV12-3 or TRBV12-4 with TRBJ2-3, with 11 positions matching TRBD2. V was clipped by 6 bases and J by 7 bases; unmatched bases: 6. The CDR3 loop spans 14 amino acids. CDR3 sequence: CASRTSGTSHTQYF. CDR3 in DNA: TGTGCCAGCAGGACTAGCGGGACCTCCCATACGCAGTATTTT.

This chain uses TRBV9 with TRBJ2-7; D is perhaps TRBD2 (6 bases). The CDR3 consists of 14 residues. Germline values: CDR1 SGDLS, CDR2 YYNGEE. V lost 7 bases to trimming and J lost 5 bases, with 19 bases between them. The CDR3 DNA follows: TGTGCCAGCCGACTAGGGATATCTCCCAACGAGCAGTACTTC. This translates into CASRLGISPNEQYF.

To note about this clonotype: A read error is possible here, since a much larger clone lies one base away. The gene calls are TRBV7-9 and TRBJ2-1, with D possibly being TRBD1 (6 bases). The better agreement between TRBJ2-7 and the DNA end casts doubt on the J call. Germline assignment: CDR1 SEHNR and CDR2 FQNEAQ (reference sequence). CDR3 size: 13 residues. The chain's CDR3 is CASRTGANNEQYF. The CDR3 bases are TGTGCCAGCAGGACAGGAGCTAACAATGAGCAGTACTTC.

At least ten counts were recorded for this clonotype. J is TRBJ2-2 and V is TRBV12-5, with D unclear. Trimming removed 5 bases at V and 5 bases at J, with 3 bases between. This CDR3 is built from 11 residues. CDR1 and CDR2 (germline): LGHNT, FRNRAP. For the CDR3, the DNA is TGTGCTAGTGGTGAGACCGGGGAGCTGTTTTTT. Translated, it gives CASGETGELFF. Supplemented by reference TRBV12-5 and TRBJ2-2, the full variable domain reads DARVTQTPRHKVTEMGQEVTMRCQPILGHNTVFWYRQTMMQGLELLAYFRNRAPLDDSGMPKDRFSAEMPDATLATLKIQPSEPRDSAVYFCASGETGELFFGEGSRLTVL.

The rearrangement joins TRBV7-9 to TRBJ1-5; weak D call: TRBD1 (5 bases). Trimming stripped 3 bases from V and 1 base from J, with 10 bases between. The CDR3 covers 15 residues. CDR1 and CDR2 from the germline V gene are SEHNR and FQNEAQ (reference sequence). CDR3 sequence reads: CASSFSGPSNQPQHF. As DNA, the CDR3 is TGTGCCAGCAGCTTTTCAGGGCCAAGCAATCAGCCCCAGCATTTT.

This clonotype was seen only a few times. The chain is built from TRBV12-3 or TRBV12-4 and TRBJ2-3, with TRBD1 as a possible D gene (5 bases). The CDR3 spans 14 residues. The V end lost 2 bases, the J end lost 2 bases, and 8 bases lay between the germline ends. The DNA of the CDR3 is TGTGCCAGCAGTTTAAGACAGTTCACAGATACGCAGTATTTT. Amino acids: CASSLRQFTDTQYF.

A few counts support this clonotype. CDR3 DNA sequence: TGTGCCAGCAGTCCTCTACTGGGGACAGTAAAGAATTACACCTTC. This encodes CASSPLLGTVKNYTF. J is TRBJ1-2 and V is TRBV27; 7 nucleotides agree with TRBD1. Losses at the gene ends were 5 bases for V and 11 bases for J; bases not matched to a gene: 17. The CDR3 is 15 residues long. Looked up from germline, CDR1 is MNHEY and CDR2 is SMNVEV (reference sequence).

The chain uses TRBV4-1 and TRBJ2-7; 8 nucleotides match TRBD2. The CDR3 is 17 residues long. Germline CDR1 MGHRA, CDR2 YSYEKL. The trim removed 2 bases at V and 5 bases at J, leaving 14 bases unmatched. CDR3 bases: TGCGCCAGCAGCCAATTCGTAACCGGGACTAGTCTACACGAGCAGTACTTC. Its protein is CASSQFVTGTSLHEQYF.

This clonotype was observed a handful of times. The rearrangement joins TRBV12-3 or TRBV12-4 to TRBJ2-2; 7 bases match TRBD2. J gave up 2 bases and V 8 bases, and 2 bases lay outside the gene matches. The CDR3 sequence is 13 residues long. The DNA of the CDR3 is TGTGCCAGCGGGAGGGCCAACACCGGGGAGCTGTTTTTT. It encodes CASGRANTGELFF.

This clonotype showed up many times. The gene calls are TRBV19 and TRBJ1-1, with D perhaps matching TRBD1 (5 bases). Germline CDR1 reads LNHDA; CDR2 reads SQIVND (reference sequence). V lost 1 base to trimming and J lost 1 base, with 13 bases between them. CDR3 length: 16 amino acids. CDR3 nucleotide sequence: TGTGCCAGTAGTATAGGGGGGGTAATGTGGAACACTGAAGCTTTCTTT. Amino acids: CASSIGGVMWNTEAFF.

The genes are TRBV12-3 or TRBV12-4 and TRBJ1-2; 7 bases are shared with TRBD1. V gave up 3 bases and J gave up 6 bases; unmatched junction bases: 7. This CDR3 contains 14 residues. The chain's CDR3 is CASSLGGQLHGYTF. CDR3 bases: TGTGCCAGCAGTTTGGGGGGACAGCTCCATGGCTACACCTTC.

This clonotype was picked up many times. The rearrangement joins TRBV19 to TRBJ1-5, with D unclear. The V end lost 11 bases, the J end lost 0 bases, and 14 bases lay between the germline ends. CDR1 is LNHDA, CDR2 SQIVND, per germline (reference sequence). CDR3 size: 14 residues. The CDR3: CASGVANSNQPQHF. The CDR3 region has the DNA TGTGCCTCCGGTGTCGCGAATAGCAATCAGCCCCAGCATTTT.

This clonotype was counted between two and nine times. The chain has TRBV19 and TRBJ2-1; 9 bases map to TRBD2. CDR1 is LNHDA, CDR2 SQIVND, per germline (reference sequence). The trim removed 5 bases at V and 5 bases at J, leaving 10 bases unmatched. The CDR3 extends over 16 amino acids. CDR3 sequence: CASSLLFGLAHNEQFF. For the CDR3, the DNA is TGTGCCAGTAGTCTGCTTTTTGGACTAGCGCACAATGAGCAGTTCTTC. Using reference TRBV19 and TRBJ2-1 for the parts outside the CDR3, the full variable domain is DGGITQSPKYLFRKEGQNVTLSCEQNLNHDAMYWYRQDPGQGLRLIYYSQIVNDFQKGDIAEGYSVSREKKESFPLTVTSAQKNPTAFYLCASSLLFGLAHNEQFFGPGTRLTVL.

This clonotype was counted at least ten times. The rearrangement uses TRBV6-2 or TRBV6-3 and TRBJ2-5, with 8 bases fitting TRBD2. V dropped 2 bases and J dropped 1; count of bases not matched to a gene: 3. The germline gives CDR1 MNHEY, CDR2 SVGEGT. The CDR3 length is 15 residues. For the CDR3, the DNA is TGTGCCAGCAGTTACCTAGCGGGTTTCCAAGAGACCCAGTACTTC. It is translated as CASSYLAGFQETQYF.

This clonotype was detected only a few times. V usage is TRBV28 and J usage is TRBJ2-1; 9 bases are a match to TRBD1. Germline V lookup: CDR1 MDHEN, CDR2 SYDVKM. CDR3 length: 11 residues. V was pared by 8 bases and J by 9 bases, with 2 bases of the junction left unmatched. CDR3 residues: CASWDRAEQFF. The DNA of the CDR3 is TGTGCCAGCTGGGACAGGGCTGAGCAGTTCTTC.

This clonotype appeared a few times. V and J are TRBV5-1 and TRBJ2-3, with TRBD2 identical over 8 bases. Trimming removed 2 bases from V and 0 bases from J; junction bases left unmatched: 17. The germline V gene encodes CDR1 SGHRS and CDR2 YFSETQ. CDR3 size: 20 residues. The CDR3 DNA reads TGCGCCAGCAGCTTTGACGTGACGGGACTAGGCCAGTGGAGCACAGATACGCAGTATTTT. It translates to CASSFDVTGLGQWSTDTQYF.